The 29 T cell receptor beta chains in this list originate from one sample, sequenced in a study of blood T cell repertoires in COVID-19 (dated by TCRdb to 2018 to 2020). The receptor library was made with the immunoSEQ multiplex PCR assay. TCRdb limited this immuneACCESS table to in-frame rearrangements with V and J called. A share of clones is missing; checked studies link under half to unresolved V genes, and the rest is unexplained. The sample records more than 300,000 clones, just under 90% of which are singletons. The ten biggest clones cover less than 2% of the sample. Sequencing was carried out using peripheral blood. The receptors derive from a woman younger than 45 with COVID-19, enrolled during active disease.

This chain's CDR3 is CASSPRTGSYNEQFF. In nucleotides, the CDR3 is TGTGCCAGCAGCCCCCGGACAGGTTCTTACAATGAGCAGTTCTTC. The chain couples TRBV7-9 to TRBJ2-1; 7 positions match TRBD1. The CDR3 sequence is 15 residues long. V lost 5 bases to trimming and J lost 4 bases; unmatched junction nucleotides: 8. Germline CDR1 reads SEHNR; CDR2 reads FQNEAQ (reference sequence). Full variable domain (missing parts from reference TRBV7-9 and TRBJ2-1): DTGVSQNPRHKITKRGQNVTFRCDPISEHNRLYWYRQTLGQGPEFLTYFQNEAQLEKSRLLSDRFSAERPKGSFSTLEIQRTEQGDSAMYLCASSPRTGSYNEQFFGPGTRLTVL.

The CDR3 DNA follows: TGTGCCACCCTCGGGGGTCCGGGTGGCTACACCTTC. This sequence encodes CATLGGPGGYTF. The chain links TRBV15 to TRBJ1-2; D perhaps matches TRBD1 (5 bases). Trimming cost V 8 bases and J 7 bases, with 14 bases left between them. The CDR3 is 12 amino acids. The germline CDR1 and CDR2 sequences are LNHNV and YYDKDF (reference sequence). Full variable domain (outside the CDR3, taken from reference TRBV15 and TRBJ1-2): DAMVIQNPRYQVTQFGKPVTLSCSQTLNHNVMYWYQQKSSQAPKLLFHYYDKDFNNEADTPDNFQSRRPNTSFCFLDIRSPGLGDTAMYLCATLGGPGGYTFGSGTRLTVV.

The CDR3 here is CASSLGELGVTEAFF. The CDR3 nucleotides read TGTGCCAGCAGCTTAGGGGAATTAGGGGTCACTGAAGCTTTCTTT. The V call is TRBV7-9, the J call TRBJ1-1; maybe TRBD1 (5 bases). The germline V gene encodes CDR1 SEHNR and CDR2 FQNEAQ (reference sequence). The V and J ends lost 1 base and 4 bases respectively, with 13 bases between them. The CDR3 contains 15 residues.

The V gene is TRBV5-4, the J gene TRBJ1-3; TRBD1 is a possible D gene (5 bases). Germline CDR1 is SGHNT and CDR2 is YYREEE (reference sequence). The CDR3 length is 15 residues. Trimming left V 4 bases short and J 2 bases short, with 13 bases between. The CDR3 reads CASSPLGEAGNTIYF. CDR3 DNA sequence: TGTGCCAGCAGCCCGCTGGGGGAGGCTGGAAACACCATATATTTT.

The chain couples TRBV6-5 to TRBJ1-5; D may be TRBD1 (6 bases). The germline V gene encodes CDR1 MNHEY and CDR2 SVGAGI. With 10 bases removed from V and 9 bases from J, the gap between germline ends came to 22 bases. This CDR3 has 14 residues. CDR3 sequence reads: CAIQLTGFPGPQHF. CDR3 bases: TGTGCCATTCAGCTAACAGGGTTCCCAGGGCCCCAGCATTTT.

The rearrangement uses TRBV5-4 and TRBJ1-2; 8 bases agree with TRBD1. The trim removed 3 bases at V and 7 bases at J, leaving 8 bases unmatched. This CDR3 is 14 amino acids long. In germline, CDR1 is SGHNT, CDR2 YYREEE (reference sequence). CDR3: CASSSLQGGRGYTF. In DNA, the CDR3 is TGTGCCAGCAGCTCCCTACAGGGGGGTCGTGGCTACACCTTC.

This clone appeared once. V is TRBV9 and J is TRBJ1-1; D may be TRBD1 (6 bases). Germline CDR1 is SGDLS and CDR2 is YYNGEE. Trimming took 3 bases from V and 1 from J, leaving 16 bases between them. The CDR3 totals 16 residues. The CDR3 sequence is CASSAGRDTPNTEAFF. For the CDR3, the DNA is TGTGCCAGCAGCGCCGGCCGGGACACACCGAACACTGAAGCTTTCTTT.

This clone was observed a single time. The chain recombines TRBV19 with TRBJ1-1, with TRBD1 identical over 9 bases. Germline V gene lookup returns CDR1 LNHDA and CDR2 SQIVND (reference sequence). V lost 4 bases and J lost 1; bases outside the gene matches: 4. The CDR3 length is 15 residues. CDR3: CASSTTGGRNTEAFF. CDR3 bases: TGTGCCAGTAGTACGACAGGGGGAAGGAACACTGAAGCTTTCTTT.

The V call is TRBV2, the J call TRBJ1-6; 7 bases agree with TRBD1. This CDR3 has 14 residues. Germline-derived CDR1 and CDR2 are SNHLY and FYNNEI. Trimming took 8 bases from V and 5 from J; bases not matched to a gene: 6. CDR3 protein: CASSQGLNNSPLHF. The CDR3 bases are TGTGCCAGCTCACAGGGGTTGAATAATTCACCCCTCCACTTT.

Here the CDR3 DNA reads TGTGCCAGCAGCCAACTCGGGGGGTCCCCCTACAATGAGCAGTTCTTC. It codes for CASSQLGGSPYNEQFF. The gene calls are TRBV3-1 (or the pseudogene TRBV3-2) and TRBJ2-1; 7 nucleotides agree with TRBD2. Germline CDR1 and CDR2: LGHDT and YNNKEL (reference sequence). The CDR3 runs to 16 residues. The J segment lost 2 bases and the V segment lost 2 bases, leaving 6 bases of the junction unmatched.

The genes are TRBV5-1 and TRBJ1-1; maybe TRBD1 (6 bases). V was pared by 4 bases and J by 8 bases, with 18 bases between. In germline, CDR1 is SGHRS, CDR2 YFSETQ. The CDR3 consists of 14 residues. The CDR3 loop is CASSDPGTPIEAFF. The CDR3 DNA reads TGCGCCAGCAGCGACCCCGGGACACCCATCGAAGCTTTCTTT.

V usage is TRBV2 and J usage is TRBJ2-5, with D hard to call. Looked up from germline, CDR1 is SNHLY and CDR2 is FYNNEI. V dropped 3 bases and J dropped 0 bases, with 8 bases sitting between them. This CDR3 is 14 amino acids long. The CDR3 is CASSELRNQETQYF. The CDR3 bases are TGTGCCAGCAGTGAGTTGAGAAACCAAGAGACCCAGTACTTC.

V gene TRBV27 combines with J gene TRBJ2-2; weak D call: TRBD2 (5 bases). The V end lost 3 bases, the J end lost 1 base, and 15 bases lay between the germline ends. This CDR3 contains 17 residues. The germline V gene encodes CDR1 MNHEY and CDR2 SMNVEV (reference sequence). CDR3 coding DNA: TGTGCCAGCAGTTTTCGGGGTTATCACGTGAACACCGGGGAGCTGTTTTTT. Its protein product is CASSFRGYHVNTGELFF.

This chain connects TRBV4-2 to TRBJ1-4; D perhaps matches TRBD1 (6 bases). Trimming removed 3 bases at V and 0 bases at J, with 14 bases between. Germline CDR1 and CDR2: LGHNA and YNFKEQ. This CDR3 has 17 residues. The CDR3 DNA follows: TGTGCCAGCAGCCAGCAGGGGAATTGGGCAACTAATGAAAAACTGTTTTTT. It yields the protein CASSQQGNWATNEKLFF.

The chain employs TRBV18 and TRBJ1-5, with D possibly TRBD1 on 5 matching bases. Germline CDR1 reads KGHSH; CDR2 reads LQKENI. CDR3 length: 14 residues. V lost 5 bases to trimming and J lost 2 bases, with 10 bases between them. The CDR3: CASSSGLGNQPQHF. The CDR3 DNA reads TGTGCCAGCTCATCAGGGCTTGGCAATCAGCCCCAGCATTTT.

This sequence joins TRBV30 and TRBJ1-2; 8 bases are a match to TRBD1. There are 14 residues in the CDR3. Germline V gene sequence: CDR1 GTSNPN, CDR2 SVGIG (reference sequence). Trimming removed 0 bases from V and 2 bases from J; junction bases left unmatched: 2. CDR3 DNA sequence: TGTGCCTGGAGTGTAAACAGGGGGAACTATGGCTACACCTTC. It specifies CAWSVNRGNYGYTF.

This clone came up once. CDR3 DNA: TGTGCCAGCGCCGGTAGAGGCTACACCTTC. Protein: CASAGRGYTF. V gene TRBV9 combines with J gene TRBJ1-2; D is undetermined. The CDR3 is made up of 10 amino acids. Trimming stripped 7 bases from V and 8 bases from J, with 9 bases between. Germline loops: CDR1 SGDLS, CDR2 YYNGEE.

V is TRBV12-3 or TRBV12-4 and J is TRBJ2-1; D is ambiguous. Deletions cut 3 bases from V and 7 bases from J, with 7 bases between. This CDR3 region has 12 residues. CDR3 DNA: TGTGCCAGCAGTTTTCAAGCAAATGAGCAGTTCTTC. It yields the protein CASSFQANEQFF.

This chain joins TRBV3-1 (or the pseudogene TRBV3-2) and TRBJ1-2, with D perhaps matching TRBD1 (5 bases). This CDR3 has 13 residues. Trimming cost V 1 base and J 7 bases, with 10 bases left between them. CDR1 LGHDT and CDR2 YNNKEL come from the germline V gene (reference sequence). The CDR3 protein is CASSQGRVTGYTF. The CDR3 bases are TGTGCCAGCAGCCAAGGCAGGGTCACTGGCTACACCTTC.

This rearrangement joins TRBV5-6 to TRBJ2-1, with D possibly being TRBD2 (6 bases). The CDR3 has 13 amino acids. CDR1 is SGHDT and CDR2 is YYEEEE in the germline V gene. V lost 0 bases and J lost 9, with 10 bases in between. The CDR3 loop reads CASSLDGRGEQFF. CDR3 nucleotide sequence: TGTGCCAGCAGCTTGGACGGGCGGGGTGAGCAGTTCTTC. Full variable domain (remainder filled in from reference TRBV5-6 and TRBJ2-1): DAGVTQSPTHLIKTRGQQVTLRCSPKSGHDTVSWYQQALGQGPQFIFQYYEEEERQRGNFPDRFSGHQFPNYSSELNVNALLLGDSALYLCASSLDGRGEQFFGPGTRLTVL.

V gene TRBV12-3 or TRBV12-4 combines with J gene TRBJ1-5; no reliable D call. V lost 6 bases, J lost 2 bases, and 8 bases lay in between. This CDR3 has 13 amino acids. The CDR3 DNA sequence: TGTGCCAGCAGCCGATCAGGCAATCAGCCCCAGCATTTT. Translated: CASSRSGNQPQHF.

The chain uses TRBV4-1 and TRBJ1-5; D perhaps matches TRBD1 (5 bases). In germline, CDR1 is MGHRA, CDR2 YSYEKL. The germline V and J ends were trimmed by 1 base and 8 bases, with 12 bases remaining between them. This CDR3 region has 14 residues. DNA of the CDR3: TGCGCCAGCAGCCAAGCGATGGGGCAGGAGCCCCAGCATTTT. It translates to CASSQAMGQEPQHF.

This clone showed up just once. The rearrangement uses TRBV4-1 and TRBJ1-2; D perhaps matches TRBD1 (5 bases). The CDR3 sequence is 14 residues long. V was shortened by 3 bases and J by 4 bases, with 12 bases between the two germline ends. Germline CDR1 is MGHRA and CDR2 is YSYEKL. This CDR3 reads CASSHLGGIYGYTF. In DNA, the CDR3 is TGCGCCAGCAGCCACCTGGGGGGGATCTATGGCTACACCTTC.

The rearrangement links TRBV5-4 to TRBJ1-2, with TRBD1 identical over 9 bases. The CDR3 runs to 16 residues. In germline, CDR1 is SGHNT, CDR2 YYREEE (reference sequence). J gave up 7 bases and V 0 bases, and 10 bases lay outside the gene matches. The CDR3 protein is CASSLASTGGMLGYTF. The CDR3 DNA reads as TGTGCCAGCAGCTTGGCTTCGACAGGGGGTATGCTTGGCTACACCTTC.

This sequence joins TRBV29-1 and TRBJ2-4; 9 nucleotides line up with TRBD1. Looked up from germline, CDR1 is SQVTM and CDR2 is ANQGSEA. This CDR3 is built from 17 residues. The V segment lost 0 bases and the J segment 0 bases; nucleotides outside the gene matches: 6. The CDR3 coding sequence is TGCAGCGTTGAAGAGACAGGGGGAGGGCTAGCCAAAAACATTCAGTACTTC. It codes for CSVEETGGGLAKNIQYF. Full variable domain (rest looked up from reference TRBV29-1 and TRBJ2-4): SAVISQKPSRDICQRGTSLTIQCQVDSQVTMMFWYRQQPGQSLTLIATANQGSEATYESGFVIDKFPISRPNLTFSTLTVSNMSPEDSSIYLCSVEETGGGLAKNIQYFGAGTRLSVL.

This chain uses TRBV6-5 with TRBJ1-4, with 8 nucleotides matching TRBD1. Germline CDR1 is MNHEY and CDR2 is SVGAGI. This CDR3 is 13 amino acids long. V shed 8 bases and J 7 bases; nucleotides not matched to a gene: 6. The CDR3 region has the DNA TGTGCCAGCCACAGGGGGATGGGTGAAAAACTGTTTTTT. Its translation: CASHRGMGEKLFF.

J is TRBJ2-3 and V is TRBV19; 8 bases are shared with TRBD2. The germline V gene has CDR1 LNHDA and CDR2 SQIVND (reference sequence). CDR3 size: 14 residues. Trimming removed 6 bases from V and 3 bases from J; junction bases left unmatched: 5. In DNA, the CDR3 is TGTGCCAGTAGGCGGGGGGTATTTACAGATACGCAGTATTTT. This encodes CASRRGVFTDTQYF. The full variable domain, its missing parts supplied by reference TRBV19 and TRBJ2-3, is DGGITQSPKYLFRKEGQNVTLSCEQNLNHDAMYWYRQDPGQGLRLIYYSQIVNDFQKGDIAEGYSVSREKKESFPLTVTSAQKNPTAFYLCASRRGVFTDTQYFGPGTRLTVL.

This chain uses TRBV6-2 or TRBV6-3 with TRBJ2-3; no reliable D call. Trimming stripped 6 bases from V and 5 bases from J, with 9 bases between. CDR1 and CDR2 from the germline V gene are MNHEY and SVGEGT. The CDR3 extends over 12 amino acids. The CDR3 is CASSLPGDTQYF. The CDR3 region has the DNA TGTGCCAGCAGCCTCCCCGGAGATACGCAGTATTTT.

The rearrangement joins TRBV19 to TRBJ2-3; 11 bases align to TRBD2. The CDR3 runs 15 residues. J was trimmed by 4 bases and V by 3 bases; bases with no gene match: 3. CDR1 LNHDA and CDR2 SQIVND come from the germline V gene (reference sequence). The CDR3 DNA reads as TGTGCCAGTAGTATGACTAGCGGGGCCCCAGATACGCAGTATTTT. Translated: CASSMTSGAPDTQYF.